Below, 16 T cell receptor beta chains from the same sample are listed, as sequenced in a study of blood T cells in healthy people across ages. The use of a sample-barcoded 5' primer and a J-beta primer mix characterized a second PCR of roughly 7 to 11 cycles. TCRdb reprocessed the 5' RACE reads with MiXCR, giving one entry per CDR3 protein. Found here are 1.5 million to 2 million distinct CDR3 sequences, around 48% of them singletons; the top ten hold approximately 2%. The source material was blood. These receptors all stem from a woman aged 40 to 55 in good health.

This rearrangement joins TRBV11-1 to TRBJ2-1; maybe TRBD1 (6 bases). V shed 4 bases and J shed 12 bases, with 16 bases lying between them. Germline V lookup: CDR1 SGHAT, CDR2 FQDESV (reference sequence). The CDR3 sequence is 13 residues long. CDR3: CASSYTRLGGQFF. DNA for the CDR3: TGTGCCAGCAGCTACACACGATTAGGGGGGCAGTTCTTC.

This clonotype was detected many times. The rearrangement links TRBV4-3 to TRBJ2-3; D remains unclear. This CDR3 has 12 amino acids. Germline V CDR1 and CDR2: LGHNA, YSLEER. The V end lost 0 bases, the J end lost 4 bases, and 2 bases lay between the germline ends. In DNA, the CDR3 is TGCGCCAGCAGCCAAGAGGCAGATACGCAGTATTTT. It translates to CASSQEADTQYF.

This chain connects TRBV9 to TRBJ2-1; TRBD2 matches at 10 bases. The CDR3 totals 15 residues. V lost 0 bases, J lost 7 bases, and 4 bases stayed unmatched. The V gene's germline CDR1 is SGDLS and CDR2 YYNGEE. This CDR3 is CASSVDGTSVNEQFF. The CDR3 region has the DNA TGTGCCAGCAGCGTAGACGGGACTAGCGTAAATGAGCAGTTCTTC.

This clonotype turned up a few times. V is TRBV9 and J is TRBJ2-5; 11 bases fit TRBD2. V lost 0 bases and J lost 6; bases outside the gene matches: 7. Germline V gene sequence: CDR1 SGDLS, CDR2 YYNGEE. The CDR3 contains 16 residues. This chain's CDR3 is CASSVVSSGGLQTQYF. The CDR3 DNA is TGTGCCAGCAGCGTAGTGTCTAGCGGGGGGTTACAGACCCAGTACTTC.

The chain combines TRBV6-1 with TRBJ2-5, with 7 bases lining up with TRBD1. CDR3 length equals 14 residues. Germline loops: CDR1 MNHNS, CDR2 SASEGT. V shed 4 bases, J shed 5 bases, and the junction held 7 bases outside the gene matches. The chain's CDR3 is CASSVDRVWETQYF. The CDR3 nucleotides are TGTGCCAGCAGTGTCGACAGGGTCTGGGAGACCCAGTACTTC.

V and J are TRBV28 and TRBJ2-5; D uncertain. The CDR3 sequence is 15 residues long. Between the trimmed V and J ends, which lost 3 bases and 1 base, there was a span of 12 bases. The V gene's germline CDR1 is MDHEN and CDR2 SYDVKM. CDR3 sequence: CASSFRGQTQETQYF. The CDR3 nucleotides are TGTGCCAGCAGTTTTCGTGGGCAGACCCAAGAGACCCAGTACTTC.

This clonotype was recorded a few times. The chain links TRBV25-1 to TRBJ2-7, with D perhaps being TRBD1 or TRBD2 (5 bases each). The CDR3 spans 15 residues. The germline V gene has CDR1 MGHDK and CDR2 SYGVNS. Trimming shortened V by 5 bases and J by 2 bases, and 16 bases separated the two germline ends. The chain's CDR3 is CASSLRDLPTYEQYF. CDR3 coding DNA: TGTGCCAGCAGTCTACGGGACCTGCCAACCTACGAGCAGTACTTC.

The chain's CDR3 is CSARKTSGGTIAKNIQYF. The CDR3 DNA reads as TGCAGTGCTAGAAAAACTAGCGGGGGAACAATAGCCAAAAACATTCAGTACTTC. The chain uses TRBV20-1 and TRBJ2-4; the match to TRBD2 covers 11 bases. J gave up 0 bases and V 2 bases, and 9 bases lay outside the gene matches. The CDR3 sequence is 18 residues long. CDR1 and CDR2 from the germline V gene are DFQATT and SNEGSKA (reference sequence).

The V gene is TRBV20-1, the J gene TRBJ2-1, with D possibly matching TRBD2 (5 bases). Per the germline V gene, CDR1 is DFQATT and CDR2 is SNEGSKA (reference sequence). This CDR3 spans 12 amino acids. Trimming left V 3 bases short and J 8 bases short, with 11 bases between. CDR3 in DNA: TGCAGTGCTAGTGGGCTGCGGGATGAGCAGTTCTTC. This translates into CSASGLRDEQFF.

This chain links TRBV6-2 or TRBV6-3 with TRBJ2-4, with 8 bases lining up with TRBD1. CDR3 size: 15 residues. V lost 3 bases and J lost 13; bases outside the gene matches: 14. Germline CDR1 reads MNHEY; CDR2 reads SVGEGT. CDR3 sequence: CASSYTPGQVLQQYF. CDR3 nucleotides: TGTGCCAGCAGTTATACGCCGGGACAGGTCCTTCAGCAGTACTTC.

The rearrangement joins TRBV4-2 to TRBJ2-5; 14 bases line up with TRBD2. Germline V gene lookup returns CDR1 LGHNA and CDR2 YNFKEQ. The V and J ends lost 0 bases and 5 bases, in that order; junction bases with no gene match: 11. This CDR3 spans 19 amino acids. DNA for the CDR3: TGTGCCAGCAGCCAAGATTTGGGACTAGCGGGGGAGGACGGGGAGACCCAGTACTTC. It encodes CASSQDLGLAGEDGETQYF.

The V call is TRBV6-2 or TRBV6-3, the J call TRBJ2-5; D might be TRBD2 (5 bases). The CDR3 spans 16 residues. The germline gives CDR1 MNHEY, CDR2 SVGEGT. The germline V and J ends were trimmed by 2 bases and 11 bases, with 24 bases remaining between them. This CDR3 is CASSYKAGVTSNEQYF. DNA of the CDR3: TGTGCCAGCAGTTACAAGGCCGGGGTAACGAGCAATGAGCAGTACTTC.

The V gene is TRBV7-2, the J gene TRBJ2-1, with 14 nucleotides matching TRBD2. This CDR3 spans 16 amino acids. In germline, CDR1 is SGHTA, CDR2 FQGNSA. V was pared by 4 bases and J by 8 bases, with 7 bases of the junction left unmatched. For the CDR3, the DNA is TGTGCCAGCAGCTCACCAGGGACTAGCGGGGGTTATGAGCAGTTCTTC. Residues: CASSSPGTSGGYEQFF.

This clonotype was found a few times. The rearrangement uses TRBV11-1 and TRBJ2-6; TRBD2 might be the D (5 bases). Trimming removed 1 base at V and 2 bases at J, with 9 bases between. CDR3 size: 16 residues. Germline assignment: CDR1 SGHAT and CDR2 FQDESV (reference sequence). The CDR3 loop is CASSLDEGPGANVLTF. CDR3 DNA: TGTGCCAGCAGCTTAGATGAGGGCCCTGGGGCCAACGTCCTGACTTTC.

This clonotype was seen a few times. This rearrangement joins TRBV10-3 to TRBJ2-5, with 7 bases fitting TRBD1. Per the germline V gene, CDR1 is ENHRY and CDR2 is SYGVKD. This CDR3 is 14 amino acids long. With V trimmed by 4 bases and J by 5 bases, 7 bases remained unmatched. CDR3 in DNA: TGTGCCATCAGTGGTAGGGGGCTGCGGGAGACCCAGTACTTC. It is translated as CAISGRGLRETQYF.

This sequence joins TRBV29-1 and TRBJ2-2, with 7 bases that match TRBD1. The CDR3 consists of 15 residues. The junction had 11 bases not matched to a gene; V was cut back by 4 bases and J by 6 bases. The V gene's germline CDR1 is SQVTM and CDR2 ANQGSEA. This CDR3 reads CSVVVPGQLAGELFF. CDR3 nucleotides: TGCAGCGTTGTTGTACCGGGACAGTTAGCCGGGGAGCTGTTTTTT.